This T cell receptor (beta chain) appears in the sequencing data of a study of metastatic and nonmetastatic thyroid tumors. Study overall: Malignant thyroid and benign thyroid patients provided blood and tumor or nodule tissue whose repertoires were compared. Notes on the study in general: Malignant thyroid tumors reportedly had TCR beta diversity that was significantly higher than in benign nodules, in blood and tumor.

Patients underwent thyroid surgery, and none had received any treatment before it. In the source study's methods: Using the CDR3 differences seen across clinicopathological groups, the authors built a distant-metastasis classifier for papillary thyroid cancer, which was meant to discriminate distant-metastatic patients. TCRdb re-called the PCR reads with MiXCR. The V and J calls were determined by TCRdb, not by the authors. The table lists 10,000 to 13,000 clones, 35% to 45% of them singletons. Germline V gene lookup returns CDR1 LGHNT and CDR2 FRNRAP. The germline V and J ends were trimmed by 1 base and 10 bases, with 17 bases remaining between them. This CDR3 is 15 amino acids long. In regard to this clone: What it recognizes is unknown.

The material sequenced was tumor tissue. This chain connects TRBV12-5 to TRBJ2-1, with D tentatively TRBD2 (5 bases). This receptor was identified in a female donor with papillary thyroid cancer or a benign thyroid nodule (not recorded which). Some clones in this sample may be carry-over from other donors' samples. CDR3 amino acids: CASGLGGPRVGEQFF. Here the CDR3 DNA reads TGTGCTAGTGGTTTGGGAGGGCCCCGTGTGGGGGAGCAGTTCTTC.